This is a list of T cell receptor beta chains from one sample in a study of OX40 agonist ivuxolimab in advanced cancers. Libraries were prepared by immunoSEQ multiplex PCR; TCRdb keeps only in-frame clonotypes and omits some of them. The sample records 30,000 to 35,000 clones, over 65% being singletons. The sequences come from CD4+ or CD8+ T cells sorted from blood, collected in a trial of the OX40 agonist ivuxolimab. Receptors originate from an adult with an advanced solid tumor such as melanoma, head and neck, liver or kidney cancer. The conserved cysteine and the conserved F or W are not part of the CDR3 here.

j_call v_call cdr3_aa
TRBJ1-5 TRBV6-5 ASSPNAGQPQH
TRBJ2-1 TRBV29-1 SVDRLDRVNEQF
TRBJ1-2 TRBV28 ASSLPGAFYGYT
TRBJ2-5 TRBV7-3 ASSPMGSQETQY
TRBJ2-7 TRBV11-2 ASSLGLGQAYEQY
TRBJ1-6 TRBV4-2 ASSQEAGQANSPLH
TRBJ2-3 TRBV19 ASSIGVPSGFTDTQY
TRBJ1-4 TRBV28 ASASPAGGLNEKLF
TRBJ1-1 TRBV4-1 ASSQDVNTEAF
TRBJ2-7 TRBV27 ASSSRSGGSYEQY
TRBJ2-7 TRBV30 AWSGTGAYEQY
TRBJ1-2 TRBV9 ASSPRDGPNYGYT
TRBJ2-5 TRBV29-1 SVDEGQGFETQY
TRBJ2-7 TRBV7-6 ASSLVGGGLAADEQY
TRBJ2-7 TRBV5-8 ASSSYYEQY
TRBJ1-2 TRBV30 AWSDSRANT
TRBJ1-1 TRBV6-6 ASSATGTEAF
TRBJ1-1 TRBV29-1 SVEPQAGGETEAF
TRBJ1-5 TRBV4-1 ASSQLDKPQH
TRBJ2-7 TRBV28 ASSSPDRGKQY
TRBJ2-1 TRBV9 ASSVAGAGYNEQF
TRBJ2-7 TRBV5-1 ASSLGGELNAYEQY
TRBJ1-1 TRBV2 ASIRTGGVTEAF
TRBJ2-7 TRBV19 ASTSFGGHYEQY
TRBJ2-7 TRBV6-5 ATQGLAAYEQY
TRBJ2-7 TRBV5-4 ASSFLVSGGSSYEQY
TRBJ1-1 TRBV15 ATSRASTEAF
TRBJ1-2 TRBV5-8 ASSLGRAGYT
TRBJ2-5 TRBV5-6 ASSSELVWETQY
TRBJ1-4 TRBV2 ASSEPRTDEKLF
TRBJ2-7 TRBV7-6 ASGDRGYEQY
TRBJ2-7 TRBV10-3 AISQRGDSYEQY
TRBJ2-5 TRBV5-4 ASSGTGLGETQY
TRBJ1-1 TRBV19 ASTTGQGRNTEAF
TRBJ2-7 TRBV5-1 ASSLEAGTVSYEQY
TRBJ2-1 TRBV7-8 ASSLASGPSGNEQF
TRBJ1-2 TRBV5-8 ASSLDWESSNYGYT
TRBJ2-7 TRBV19 ASSILAGPSYEQY
TRBJ1-2 TRBV4-3 ASSQEETGASYGYT
TRBJ1-4 TRBV5-1 ASSILGQTNEKLF